The rows below give T cell receptor beta chains drawn from one sample of a study of CD8 T cells in Susac syndrome. TCRdb re-derived calls from the immunoSEQ multiplex PCR reads in MiXCR, one entry per CDR3 protein. This sample carries about 27,000 distinct CDR3 sequences, around 94% of them seen once, and the ten largest clones take roughly 0.27%. The material sequenced was CD8+ T cells from PBMCs. All receptors derive from a human donor in good health. The CDR3 runs from the conserved cysteine through the conserved F or W. The D gene is left open where the match is weak. Size is omitted from some rows. Given values are once, few, many or a class for expanded clones.

clone_size j_call v_call d_call cdr3_aa cdr3_nt
- TRBJ1-3 TRBV6-1 - CASSERDSSGNTIYF TGTGCCAGCAGTGAAAGAGATAGCTCTGGAAACACCATATATTTT
once TRBJ2-5 TRBV6-1 TRBD1 CASSHGYRDRDPQETQYF TGTGCCAGCAGCCACGGTTATAGGGACAGGGACCCCCAAGAGACCCAGTACTTC
- TRBJ2-7 TRBV3-1 TRBD2 CASSPGLVYEQYF TGTGCCAGCAGCCCCGGACTAGTCTACGAGCAGTACTTC
once TRBJ1-1 TRBV7-2 - CASSLNRRVNTEALF TGTGCCAGCAGCTTAAACAGGCGAGTCAACACTGAAGCTCTCTTT
- TRBJ2-7 TRBV4-3 - CASSQDRISSYEQYF TGCGCCAGCAGCCAAGACAGGATTTCCTCCTACGAGCAGTACTTC
- TRBJ2-1 TRBV4-1 - CASSPSDRRSYNEQFF TGCGCCAGCAGCCCTAGCGATCGTCGCTCCTACAATGAGCAGTTCTTC
- TRBJ2-1 TRBV12-3/TRBV12-4 TRBD2 CASSIAGGANEQFF TGTGCCAGCAGCATAGCGGGGGGGGCCAATGAGCAGTTCTTC
- TRBJ2-1 TRBV20-1 TRBD1 CSARLQGAAYNEQFF TGCAGTGCTAGACTCCAGGGGGCGGCCTACAATGAGCAGTTCTTC
- TRBJ2-2 TRBV6-2/TRBV6-3 - CASSREFWGGELFF TGTGCCAGCAGCCGTGAATTCTGGGGCGGGGAGCTGTTTTTT
- TRBJ2-6 TRBV27 - CASSFGTGSNVLTF TGTGCCAGCAGTTTCGGGACTGGGAGCAACGTCCTGACTTTC
- TRBJ2-6 TRBV3-1 - CASSLTGTYSGANVLTF TGTGCCAGCAGCTTGACGGGGACCTACTCTGGGGCCAACGTCCTGACTTTC
- TRBJ1-1 TRBV5-5 - CASSLAGGNTEAFF TGTGCCAGCAGCTTGGCAGGAGGGAACACTGAAGCTTTCTTT
- TRBJ1-2 TRBV7-2 - CASSPSFSGYGYTF TGTGCCAGCAGCCCCTCGTTCAGTGGCTATGGCTACACCTTC
- TRBJ1-5 TRBV5-5 - CASSLVSQPQHF TGTGCCAGCAGCTTGGTTTCCCAGCCCCAGCATTTT
- TRBJ2-5 TRBV24-1 - CATSDGGLQETQYF TGTGCCACCAGTGATGGCGGCCTACAAGAGACCCAGTACTTC
- TRBJ2-1 TRBV7-9 TRBD1 CASSFRDSDNEQFF TGTGCCAGCAGCTTCCGGGACAGTGACAATGAGCAGTTCTTC
- TRBJ2-1 TRBV7-9 TRBD2 CASSLAGSSYNEQFF TGTGCCAGCAGCCTAGCGGGGAGCTCCTACAATGAGCAGTTCTTC
- TRBJ2-1 TRBV4-3 - CASSQDYNSYNEQFF TGCGCCAGCAGCCAAGATTATAACTCCTACAATGAGCAGTTCTTC
- TRBJ2-5 TRBV20-1 - CSALGPTGQETQYF TGCAGTGCCCTTGGCCCTACAGGACAAGAGACCCAGTACTTC
- TRBJ1-5 TRBV10-2 - CASRGRTSDQPQHF TGCGCCAGCAGAGGAAGGACTAGCGATCAGCCCCAGCATTTT
once TRBJ2-7 TRBV11-2 - CASSLIRPRDEQYF TGTGCCAGCAGCTTAATCAGGCCCCGCGACGAGCAGTACTTC
- TRBJ2-7 TRBV7-2 TRBD2 CASSLAAGGNEQYF TGTGCCAGCAGCTTAGCAGCGGGGGGAAACGAGCAGTACTTC
- TRBJ2-7 TRBV5-1 TRBD1 CASSLEPLGTGSYEQYF TGCGCCAGCAGCTTGGAACCCCTGGGGACAGGGTCCTACGAGCAGTACTTC
- TRBJ2-3 TRBV5-6 - CASSWGAGGGGDTQYF TGTGCCAGCAGTTGGGGGGCCGGCGGTGGGGGGGATACGCAGTATTTT
once TRBJ2-4 TRBV27 - CASSTGFGVQYF TGTGCCAGCAGTACAGGGTTTGGTGTTCAGTACTTC
- TRBJ2-7 TRBV5-1 TRBD1 CASSLAGTGGDEQYF TGCGCCAGCAGCTTGGCCGGGACAGGGGGCGACGAGCAGTACTTC
- TRBJ2-7 TRBV20-1 TRBD2 CSARDESSGGYYEQYF TGCAGTGCTAGAGACGAGTCTAGCGGGGGGTACTACGAGCAGTACTTC
- TRBJ2-5 TRBV2 - CASSEVRSVGQTQYF TGTGCCAGCAGTGAAGTACGGTCGGTCGGGCAGACCCAGTACTTC
- TRBJ2-5 TRBV27 TRBD1 CASFGTGGGETQYF TGTGCCAGTTTCGGGACAGGGGGGGGAGAGACCCAGTACTTC
- TRBJ2-7 TRBV7-2 TRBD1 CASSPGQGLTRQQYF TGTGCCAGCAGCCCCGGACAGGGCCTAACCCGCCAGCAGTACTTC
- TRBJ2-5 TRBV7-9 TRBD1 CASSAGQGEETQYF TGTGCCAGCAGCGCAGGACAGGGGGAAGAGACCCAGTACTTC
- TRBJ1-1 TRBV20-1 - CSARDWGLNTEAFF TGCAGTGCTAGAGATTGGGGCTTGAACACTGAAGCTTTCTTT
- TRBJ2-1 TRBV20-1 - CSARPLEGGGGEQFF TGCAGTGCTAGACCCCTGGAAGGGGGAGGCGGTGAGCAGTTCTTC
- TRBJ2-1 TRBV6-2/TRBV6-3 - CASSYSRQGSSYNEQFF TGTGCCAGCAGTTACTCCCGCCAGGGAAGCTCCTACAATGAGCAGTTCTTC
- TRBJ2-5 TRBV5-6 - CASSLESRETQYF TGTGCCAGCAGCTTGGAGAGCCGAGAGACCCAGTACTTC
once TRBJ1-1 TRBV27 - CASISFRGGNTEAFF TGTGCCAGCATTTCCTTTAGGGGGGGGAACACTGAAGCTTTCTTT
- TRBJ1-1 TRBV7-7 - CASSLAEDTEAFF TGTGCCAGCAGCTTAGCCGAGGACACTGAAGCTTTCTTT
- TRBJ2-3 TRBV7-2 TRBD2 CASSLARVAGNTDTQYF TGTGCCAGCAGCTTAGCGAGGGTAGCGGGGAACACAGATACGCAGTATTTT
- TRBJ2-7 TRBV13 TRBD2 CASSFGGAGLSYEQYF TGTGCCAGCAGCTTCGGAGGAGCGGGGTTGTCCTACGAGCAGTACTTC
- TRBJ2-3 TRBV20-1 TRBD2 CSASRTGRASSTDTQYF TGCAGTGCTAGTCGTACCGGGAGGGCCTCTAGCACAGATACGCAGTATTTT
- TRBJ1-2 TRBV27 - CASSLIPGQTDGYTF TGTGCCAGCAGTTTAATCCCCGGACAGACGGATGGCTACACCTTC
- TRBJ2-7 TRBV29-1 TRBD1 CSVSDGTGLGNYYEQYF TGCAGCGTTTCAGACGGGACAGGCTTGGGAAATTACTACGAGCAGTACTTC
- TRBJ2-1 TRBV14 TRBD2 CASSLLAGGPGEQFF TGTGCCAGCAGCCTTCTAGCGGGGGGGCCGGGTGAGCAGTTCTTC